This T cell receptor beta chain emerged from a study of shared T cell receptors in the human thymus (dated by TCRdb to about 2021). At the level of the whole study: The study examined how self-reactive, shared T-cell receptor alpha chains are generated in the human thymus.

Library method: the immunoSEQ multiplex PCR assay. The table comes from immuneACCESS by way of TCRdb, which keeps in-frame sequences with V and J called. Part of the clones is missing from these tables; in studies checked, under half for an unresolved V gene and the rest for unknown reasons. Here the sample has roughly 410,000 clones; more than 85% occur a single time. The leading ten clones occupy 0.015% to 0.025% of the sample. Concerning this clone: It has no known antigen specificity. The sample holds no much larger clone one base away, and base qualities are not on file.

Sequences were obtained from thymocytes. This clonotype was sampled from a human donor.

CDR3 region: CASSLEGLEDNEQFF. The base sequence is TGTGCCAGCAGCTTAGAGGGACTAGAAGACAATGAGCAGTTCTTC. Here the chain combines TRBV11-2 and TRBJ2-1, with 8 bases matching TRBD2. V has 0 bases trimmed and J has 5 bases trimmed; junction bases matching no gene number 3. Reading the germline V gene gives CDR1 SGHAT and CDR2 FQNNGV. Including the terminal cysteine and phenylalanine, the CDR3 comprises 15 residues. Only the CDR3 part of the read is kept: 45 bases, read in frame from the first base.